The 11 T cell receptor beta chains below were found in one sample sequenced in a study of vaccination and CD4 T cells after COVID-19. Their target antigens are unknown. Noted treatment: roughly ten-day PBMC culture with coronavirus spike peptide pools or control peptides (ViraFEST assay). With the Oncomine TCR Beta short-read assay, DNA from cultured CD4+ T cells was sequenced. MiXCR was run by TCRdb on the PCR reads, yielding one entry per CDR3 protein. The top ten hold around 8% of the sample, which has 7,500 to 9,500 distinct CDR3 sequences, less than 50% seen once. Sequencing used CD4+ T cells from blood, cultured in vitro. These receptors were obtained from a human donor who had recovered from COVID-19.

The V and J genes are TRBV19 and TRBJ2-1; no reliable D call. The CDR3 covers 14 residues. The germline V and J ends were trimmed by 1 base and 3 bases, with 7 bases remaining between them. Germline CDR1 LNHDA, CDR2 SQIVND (reference sequence). The CDR3 reads CASSIGQSYNEQFF. The CDR3 DNA sequence: TGTGCCAGTAGTATAGGCCAGAGCTACAATGAGCAGTTCTTC.

The chain has TRBV20-1 and TRBJ2-7; TRBD2 agrees at 11 bases. Unmatched junction bases numbered 12, after V lost 3 bases and J lost 5 bases. The germline gives CDR1 DFQATT, CDR2 SNEGSKA (reference sequence). The CDR3 has 16 amino acids. CDR3 in amino acids: CSARFLFSGGAHEQYF. The CDR3 nucleotides are TGCAGTGCTAGGTTTTTATTTAGCGGGGGGGCCCACGAGCAGTACTTC.

In the case of this clonotype: The junction differs from germline at one of its ends, possibly a read error. CDR3 coding DNA: TGTGCCAGCAGTCCCCGGGACAGCCGGCCGTCTGGCTTC. It encodes CASSPRDSRPSGF. The chain is built from TRBV12-3 or TRBV12-4 and TRBJ1-2, with 7 bases identical to TRBD1. The CDR3 spans 13 residues.

This clonotype was seen once. This chain joins TRBV6-1 and TRBJ1-1, with D tentatively TRBD1 (6 bases). V lost 6 bases and J lost 1, with 9 bases in between. This CDR3 has 13 residues. Per the germline V gene, CDR1 is MNHNS and CDR2 is SASEGT. CDR3 in amino acids: CASSDRSNTEAFF. In DNA form, the CDR3 reads TGTGCCAGCAGCGACAGGTCGAACACTGAAGCTTTCTTT.

The rearrangement joins TRBV24-1 to TRBJ2-7; maybe TRBD1 (6 bases). V lost 3 bases, J lost 5 bases, and 13 bases lay in between. This CDR3 is built from 14 residues. The V gene's germline CDR1 is KGHDR and CDR2 SFDVKD. The CDR3 protein is CATSDVRDTNEQYF. The DNA of the CDR3 is TGTGCCACCAGTGATGTCCGGGACACCAACGAGCAGTACTTC.

The chain has TRBV10-2 and TRBJ1-1; D might be TRBD1 (5 bases). The ends were cut back, 3 bases at V and 1 base at J, with 9 bases in the middle. In germline, CDR1 is WSHSY, CDR2 SAAADI. The CDR3 extends over 14 amino acids. The CDR3 here is CASSDPGTNTEAFF. The CDR3 nucleotides read TGCGCCAGCAGTGACCCCGGGACGAACACTGAAGCTTTCTTT.

This clonotype was counted only a few times. The chain has TRBV30 and TRBJ1-2, with D maybe TRBD1 (5 bases). CDR3 length: 13 amino acids. Between the trimmed V and J ends, which lost 1 base and 5 bases, there was a span of 11 bases. Germline V CDR1 and CDR2: GTSNPN, SVGIG (reference sequence). CDR3 loop: CAWSGQLLYGYTF. In DNA form, the CDR3 reads TGTGCCTGGAGTGGACAGCTCCTTTATGGCTACACCTTC.

V usage is TRBV19 and J usage is TRBJ2-2; D possibly corresponds to TRBD1 (6 bases). CDR3 length equals 14 residues. Germline loops: CDR1 LNHDA, CDR2 SQIVND (reference sequence). The V end was cut by 9 bases, the J end by 0 bases, with 11 bases between. Here the CDR3 reads CASRPGANTGELFF. The DNA of the CDR3 is TGTGCCAGCCGACCAGGGGCGAACACCGGGGAGCTGTTTTTT.

This clonotype occurred a few times. The chain is built from TRBV7-6 and TRBJ2-7; a weak D match, TRBD2 (6 bases). Trimming stripped 1 base from V and 6 bases from J, with 13 bases between. The CDR3 loop spans 14 amino acids. Germline CDR1 and CDR2: SGHVS and FNYEAQ. The CDR3 protein is CASSLGPKAGEQYF. In DNA form, the CDR3 reads TGTGCCAGCAGCTTAGGACCGAAAGCGGGCGAGCAGTACTTC.

The chain carries TRBV20-1 and TRBJ1-2, with unresolved D. The V gene lost 7 bases and the J gene lost 0 bases, with 12 bases spanning the gap. The CDR3 is 13 amino acids. Germline V lookup: CDR1 DFQATT, CDR2 SNEGSKA (reference sequence). The CDR3 nucleotides read TGCAGTGTTACGACACAAGCTAACTATGGCTACACCTTC. It specifies CSVTTQANYGYTF.

The chain combines TRBV19 with TRBJ1-2; 7 nucleotides line up with TRBD1. Germline values: CDR1 LNHDA, CDR2 SQIVND (reference sequence). Germline trimming cut 3 bases from V and 0 bases from J; bases unmatched to any gene: 1. This CDR3 region has 14 residues. CDR3 sequence reads: CASSMTGPNYGYTF. CDR3 coding DNA: TGTGCCAGTAGTATGACAGGGCCTAACTATGGCTACACCTTC.